This T cell receptor beta chain derives from a study of T cell repertoires in ileal Crohn's disease (dated by TCRdb to the late 2010s). Looking at the study overall: At the time of surgery, around 38% of patients were active smokers, and the median duration of disease was 7.9 years. Every patient underwent surgery because of a complication, which was stricturing disease in around 60% of cases and penetrating disease in approximately 40%. Roughly half of the patients were given postoperative therapy, with about 19 on anti-TNF agents and under 13 on thiopurines. The TCR repertoire was analysed in 50 to 70 patients with Crohn's disease drawn from a prospective multicentre cohort. The study ran alongside a multicentre cohort designed to identify predictors of early endoscopic recurrence after ileocolonic resection. A Rutgeerts score higher than i0 was the definition used for endoscopic postoperative recurrence. A total of around 170 mucosal samples from around 57 patients were sequenced, collected from several sites on the surgical specimen as well as at postoperative endoscopy.

Around 550 nanograms of biopsy DNA per sample were submitted for commercial TCRB immunosequencing. Adaptive Biotechnology amplified the CDR3 regions from genomic DNA with a two-step multiplex PCR designed to control amplification bias. Primers covering every V and J gene segment were used in the first PCR, while barcodes and Illumina adapters were added in the second PCR. CDR3 libraries were sequenced using an Illumina instrument. The original methods were these. Vendor-provided pipelines were combined with custom analysis of raw data in R/Bioconductor under R version 3.3.0. Clonality, which ranges from 0 to 1, was calculated as the inverse of the normalised Shannon entropy across all productive clones. High-frequency clones were defined as the repertoire share of the top 100 clones, retaining only clones passing a 95% confidence test. Overlap between samples was measured with the Morisita-Horn index, while repertoire diversity was measured with the Simpson index. TCRdb limited this immuneACCESS table to in-frame rearrangements with V and J called. A share of clones is missing; checked studies link under half to unresolved V genes, and the rest is unexplained. V and J calls and clone size come straight from that table; D and trimming were deduced from the DNA. Here the sample has 13,000 to 15,000 clones; around two thirds occur a single time. The ten most abundant clones make up 5.9% of the sample.

This clone turned up a few times. Which antigen it targets is not known. The record has no base qualities; no much larger clone is one base away. Compared with germline, V lacks 4 bases and J lacks 10 bases; bases without a gene match: 5. The CDR3 measures 14 amino acids from cysteine to phenylalanine. Solely the CDR3 DNA is kept, with 42 bases framed from the first base. The germline V gene gives CDR1 as MDHEN and CDR2 as SYDVKM. General findings and caveats noted by the study authors: A significantly higher proportion of clonal expansions was observed in active smokers at surgery than in non-smokers (25.9% vs 17.9%, p=0.02). Endoscopic recurrence was linked to a higher percentage of high-frequency clones at surgery, and recurrence occurred in every patient whose clonality exceeded 26.8% (18/57). Compared with CD4 T cells, sorted CD8 T cells contained more high-frequency clones, which suggests that the mucosal expansions were mostly CD8. Mucosal CD4 and CD8 T cells were sorted and sequenced only in a subgroup of patients, whose size was not stated.

Eligible patients were adults with ileal or ileocolonic Crohn's disease who had an indication for ileocolonic resection. Whole ileal mucosal biopsies were stored frozen at -80°C before DNA extraction. A TRizol-based method was used to extract genomic DNA from the frozen whole biopsies, and the DNA was quantified with a NanoDrop 2000 spectrophotometer. The V gene is TRBV28 and the J gene is TRBJ1-6, with 9 bases aligning to TRBD1. This clonotype was sampled from an adult with Crohn's disease. The source material was ileal tissue. The sequence in DNA is TGTGCCAGCAGTTCACAGGGGGCTAGGTCACCCCTCCACTTT. This encodes CASSSQGARSPLHF.